Listed below are T cell receptor beta chains from one sample, sequenced in a study of T cells and copy number aberrations in small-cell lung cancer. Clones were read by immunoSEQ multiplex PCR, and TCRdb kept only the in-frame ones, dropping some. This table holds thousands of clones, 70% to 80% found once. The sequencing input was normal tissue next to the tumor. These receptors were taken from a woman between 65 and 79 years old with small cell lung cancer. Some clones in this sample may be carry-over from other donors' samples. Both conserved end residues are part of each CDR3. D genes are given only for firm matches. Clone size is stated in some rows and not others, as once, few, many or a class when expanded.

TRBV18	TRBJ2-3	NA	TRBD2	CASELAGGPSSTDTQYF	TGTGCCAGCGAACTAGCGGGAGGGCCTTCGAGCACAGATACGCAGTATTTT
TRBV6-5	TRBJ1-1	NA	NA	CASSWTTNTEAFF	TGTGCCAGCAGTTGGACAACCAACACTGAAGCTTTCTTT
TRBV28	TRBJ1-4	NA	NA	CTSRIEGETNEKLFF	TGTACCAGCAGGATTGAGGGGGAAACTAATGAAAAACTGTTTTTT
TRBV19	TRBJ2-3	large	NA	CASSIVFQGPIDTQYF	TGTGCCAGTAGTATTGTGTTTCAGGGGCCGATAGATACGCAGTATTTT
TRBV2	TRBJ2-7	NA	NA	CASSELYEQYF	TGTGCCAGCAGTGAATTGTACGAGCAGTACTTC
TRBV2	TRBJ2-3	NA	TRBD2	CASSGSGGRDTQYF	TGTGCCAGCAGTGGATCGGGGGGGAGAGATACGCAGTATTTT
TRBV2	TRBJ2-7	NA	NA	CASSESQRSWYF	TGTGCCAGCAGTGAGTCACAGCGATCCTGGTACTTC
TRBV9	TRBJ2-1	large	NA	CASSVGDVWDEQFF	TGTGCCAGCAGCGTGGGGGACGTCTGGGATGAGCAGTTCTTC
TRBV5-6	TRBJ2-7	NA	NA	CASSLSAGTYEQYF	TGTGCCAGCAGCTTAAGCGCAGGGACCTACGAGCAGTACTTC
TRBV5-6	TRBJ2-4	few	TRBD1	CASSLGQGNIQYF	TGTGCCAGCAGCCTCGGACAGGGGAACATTCAGTACTTC
TRBV9	TRBJ2-3	NA	TRBD1	CASSVEGQGAGYTQYF	TGTGCCAGCAGCGTAGAAGGTCAGGGGGCGGGATATACGCAGTATTTT
TRBV6-6	TRBJ2-4	NA	NA	CASSYRIIQYF	TGTGCCAGCAGTTACCGGATTATTCAGTACTTC
TRBV15	TRBJ1-2	NA	NA	CATSRGPGTDYGYTF	TGTGCCACCAGCAGAGGACCAGGGACCGACTATGGCTACACCTTC
TRBV7-2	TRBJ1-5	NA	NA	CASSLVGGGGQPQHF	TGTGCCAGCAGCTTAGTGGGGGGCGGTGGTCAGCCCCAGCATTTT
TRBV7-2	TRBJ2-7	NA	NA	CASSPKSGGGEQYF	TGTGCCAGCAGCCCTAAATCCGGGGGCGGCGAGCAGTACTTC
TRBV7-2	TRBJ2-5	NA	TRBD2	CTSSLPGGVETQYF	TGTACCAGCAGCTTACCGGGAGGAGTAGAGACCCAGTACTTC
TRBV15	TRBJ2-4	NA	NA	CATSRDSKLDKNIQYF	TGTGCCACCAGCAGAGATAGTAAACTAGACAAAAACATTCAGTACTTC
TRBV28	TRBJ1-1	NA	NA	CASHVNREGGAFF	TGTGCCAGCCACGTAAACCGGGAAGGGGGAGCTTTCTTT
TRBV4-3	TRBJ2-5	medium-sized	NA	CASSQEIRTLQETQYF	TGCGCCAGCAGCCAAGAAATCCGGACACTCCAAGAGACCCAGTACTTC
TRBV28	TRBJ2-1	NA	NA	CANSFTARGGDEQFF	TGTGCCAACAGTTTTACCGCTAGGGGGGGGGATGAGCAGTTCTTC
TRBV28	TRBJ1-5	NA	NA	CASSFPPSQRNQPQHF	TGTGCCAGCAGTTTTCCCCCCTCCCAGCGCAATCAGCCCCAGCATTTT
TRBV4-3	TRBJ2-5	large	NA	CASSQEWQTNQETQYF	TGCGCCAGCAGCCAAGAATGGCAGACTAACCAAGAGACCCAGTACTTC
TRBV5-4	TRBJ1-1	NA	NA	CASSLVGQRNTEAFF	TGTGCCAGCAGCTTGGTAGGACAGAGGAACACTGAAGCTTTCTTT